This TCR beta chain was recorded in a study of T cell responses to AZD1222 COVID-19 vaccine. Overall study findings and caveats: Only a handful of people who got AZD1222 tested seropositive at baseline. CD4 TCRs covered the whole spike, strongest at regions 160-218 and 743-854. Donors were largely white British and mainly female; clonal diversity was possibly underestimated.

Data came from immunoSEQ multiplex PCR; TCRdb stores just in-frame clones and leaves some out. The sample lists about 120,000 clones; 90% to 95% were seen once. For this clone: Its cognate antigen is unknown.

This CDR3 region has 20 residues. The sequences come from peripheral blood, collected on day 0 of AZD1222 vaccination. This clonotype originated in an adult in good health. The chain employs TRBV12-1 and TRBJ2-7; the DNA was not used to check the table's D call, TRBD2. TRBV12-1 constitutes a pseudogene. Written as DNA, the CDR3 is TGTGCCAGCAGCTTAGACCCTCTTACGGGACTTTTATTCTGGTCCTACGAGCAGTACTTC. Its translation: CASSLDPLTGLLFWSYEQYF.